These 6 T cell receptor beta chains share one sample of origin, sequenced in a study of cytomegalovirus exposure and HLA in healthy donors. 13 Jbeta primers and 60 Vbeta primers were used for the PCR. Sequencing was performed with immunoSEQ multiplex PCR; in TCRdb, only in-frame clones are kept and a portion is missing. In the table there are 25,000 to 30,000 clones, 70% of which are singletons. Sequenced sample: PBMCs. The receptors originated from a woman aged 45-59 years in good health and CMV-seronegative.

The chain is built from TRBV5-6 and TRBJ1-5; TRBD1 is a possible D gene (6 bases). The V and J ends lost 5 bases and 3 bases respectively, with 18 bases between them. The V gene's germline CDR1 is SGHDT and CDR2 YYEEEE. The CDR3 covers 16 residues. CDR3: CASRYSGGGLNQPQHF. CDR3 bases: TGTGCCAGCAGATACTCTGGGGGGGGCCTCAATCAGCCCCAGCATTTT. The complete variable domain, with remaining parts taken from reference TRBV5-6 and TRBJ1-5, reads DAGVTQSPTHLIKTRGQQVTLRCSPKSGHDTVSWYQQALGQGPQFIFQYYEEEERQRGNFPDRFSGHQFPNYSSELNVNALLLGDSALYLCASRYSGGGLNQPQHFGDGTRLSIL.

This clone was observed a handful of times. This sequence joins TRBV6-5 and TRBJ1-2; possibly TRBD1 for D (6 bases). Per the germline V gene, CDR1 is MNHEY and CDR2 is SVGAGI. The CDR3 has 14 amino acids. With 10 bases removed from V and 4 bases from J, the gap between germline ends came to 19 bases. This chain's CDR3 is CATQKAGVPYGYTF. The CDR3 nucleotides are TGTGCCACCCAAAAAGCAGGGGTTCCCTATGGCTACACCTTC.

The CDR3 DNA sequence: TGTGCCAGCAGTTACCAGACAGGGCTCTATGGCTACACCTTC. Its translation is CASSYQTGLYGYTF. The chain uses TRBV6-5 and TRBJ1-2, with 7 bases lining up with TRBD1. J was trimmed by 4 bases and V by 2 bases; bases with no gene match: 4. This CDR3 contains 14 residues. The germline CDR1 and CDR2 sequences are MNHEY and SVGAGI.

The CDR3 sequence is CASSGYREVQPQHF. The CDR3 DNA reads TGTGCCAGCAGTGGTTACAGGGAAGTTCAGCCCCAGCATTTT. This rearrangement joins TRBV25-1 to TRBJ1-5, with D maybe TRBD1 (6 bases). Germline CDR1 reads MGHDK; CDR2 reads SYGVNS. The CDR3 is 14 amino acids. V lost 4 bases, J lost 6 bases, and 13 bases lay in between. Filled out from reference TRBV25-1 and TRBJ1-5, the complete variable domain reads EADIYQTPRYLVIGTGKKITLECSQTMGHDKMYWYQQDPGMELHLIHYSYGVNSTEKGDLSSESTVSRIRTEHFPLTLESARPSHTSQYLCASSGYREVQPQHFGDGTRLSIL.

The rearrangement links TRBV5-4 to TRBJ2-2, with D perhaps matching TRBD1 (5 bases). There are 14 residues in the CDR3. Between the trimmed V and J ends, which lost 2 bases and 4 bases, there was a span of 9 bases. Germline assignment: CDR1 SGHNT and CDR2 YYREEE (reference sequence). The CDR3 DNA is TGTGCCAGCAGCTTTAAGGGGATCACCGGGGAGCTGTTTTTT. Its protein product is CASSFKGITGELFF.

V is TRBV19 and J is TRBJ1-2, with D perhaps matching TRBD1 (5 bases). The CDR3 runs 14 residues. Trimming cost V 5 bases and J 8 bases, with 18 bases left between them. Looked up from germline, CDR1 is LNHDA and CDR2 is SQIVND (reference sequence). The CDR3, as DNA: TGTGCCAGTAGTCCTCATGACAGACGTAGGGGCTACACCTTC. Protein: CASSPHDRRRGYTF. The full variable domain, in which reference TRBV19 and TRBJ1-2 provide the parts outside the CDR3, is DGGITQSPKYLFRKEGQNVTLSCEQNLNHDAMYWYRQDPGQGLRLIYYSQIVNDFQKGDIAEGYSVSREKKESFPLTVTSAQKNPTAFYLCASSPHDRRRGYTFGSGTRLTVV.